This T cell receptor beta chain was sequenced in a study of beta chain features in type 1 diabetes. Findings and limits, study-wide: Type 1 diabetes patients had moderately but significantly shorter TCRB CDR3s in all four CD4+ subsets.

Regarding this clone: The target antigen is unknown.

Since all of the isolated RNA was reverse transcribed, expressed TCRB transcripts were what got sequenced. TCRdb's copy holds only in-frame clones and misses some; the assay was immunoSEQ multiplex PCR. The sample gives around 340,000 clones, approximately 10% of which show up once; 1% is in the top ten. The CDR3 runs to 16 residues. Germline CDR1 reads MDHEN; CDR2 reads SYDVKM. Trimming left V 10 bases short and J 1 base short, with 19 bases between. The chain employs TRBV28 and TRBJ2-2; D could derive from TRBD1 or TRBD2 (5 bases each). Specimen: central memory CD4+ T cells from blood. The receptor's source is a man younger than 45 with type 1 diabetes. CDR3 amino acids: CATLKSWGKNTGELFF. CDR3 sequence (DNA): TGTGCCACCCTAAAATCCTGGGGGAAGAACACCGGGGAGCTGTTTTTT.